This T cell receptor (beta chain) came from a study of TIL therapy for anti-PD-1-resistant metastatic lung cancer. On the study more broadly: Median tumor mutation burden was roughly 1.4 mutations per megabase. General study results and limits: TIL cultures after expansion showed higher clonality and lower diversity than baseline tumor (median around 6% vs 30%).

The germline CDR1 and CDR2 sequences are SGHRS and YFSETQ. Trimming removed 0 bases at V and 4 bases at J, with 10 bases between. The CDR3 sequence is 15 residues long. A few counts support this clone. Its antigen is currently unknown. Time point of the sample: pre-treatment sample, taken before nivolumab and TIL therapy. Most excised metastases sampled were pleural nodules or supraclavicular lymph nodes. This was the immunoSEQ v3 assay. Libraries were prepared by immunoSEQ multiplex PCR; TCRdb keeps only in-frame clonotypes and omits some of them. This sample has roughly 92,000 clones, with about 71% found just once.

The sequence derives from a person between 25 and 80 years old with non-small cell lung cancer. Sequenced here: tumor tissue, sampled at baseline. The genes are TRBV5-1 and TRBJ2-2, with TRBD1 as a possible D gene (5 bases). The CDR3 DNA is TGCGCCAGCAGCTTGGTTGGGCAGGGCACCGGGGAGCTGTTTTTT. Residues: CASSLVGQGTGELFF. The complete variable domain, with remaining parts taken from reference TRBV5-1 and TRBJ2-2, reads KAGVTQTPRYLIKTRGQQVTLSCSPISGHRSVSWYQQTPGQGLQFLFEYFSETQRNKGNFPGRFSGRQFSNSRSEMNVSTLELGDSALYLCASSLVGQGTGELFFGEGSRLTVL.